These 7 T cell receptor beta chains originate from one sample sequenced in a study of CD8+ T cells in alopecia areata. RNA, once extracted, was reverse transcribed into cDNA for use as the sequencing template. The method was immunoSEQ multiplex PCR; TCRdb's version includes in-frame clones alone and lacks a portion of them. This repertoire shows 130,000 or so clones, 47% found once; its top ten account for over 9.5%. Sequenced: NKG2D-low CD8+ T cells sorted from blood. Receptors originate from a human donor with alopecia areata.

The chain carries TRBV30 and TRBJ2-3, with 8 bases lining up with TRBD1. The V gene's germline CDR1 is GTSNPN and CDR2 SVGIG (reference sequence). The V segment lost 2 bases and the J segment 0 bases; nucleotides outside the gene matches: 1. The CDR3 runs to 14 residues. The chain's CDR3 is CAWSRQGSTDTQYF. In DNA, the CDR3 is TGTGCCTGGAGTCGACAGGGGAGCACAGATACGCAGTATTTT.

This clone has just one count. Additional DNA sequences in this sample encode the identical CDR3. The V and J genes are TRBV29-1 and TRBJ2-7; D is ambiguous. V dropped 7 bases and J dropped 6 bases, with 13 bases sitting between them. The CDR3 extends over 11 amino acids. Germline loops: CDR1 SQVTM, CDR2 ANQGSEA. The CDR3 here is CSAEGSAEQYF. CDR3 coding DNA: TGCAGCGCCGAAGGTTCGGCCGAGCAGTACTTC.

The chain links TRBV6-5 to TRBJ2-1, with D tentatively TRBD2 (6 bases). CDR3 length: 13 residues. Germline values: CDR1 MNHEY, CDR2 SVGAGI. V shed 3 bases and J shed 10 bases, with 13 bases lying between them. Here the CDR3 DNA reads TGTGCCAGCAGTTATCTCCCGGGAGAAGAGCAGTTCTTC. This translates into CASSYLPGEEQFF.

This clone has a count of ten or more. This sequence joins TRBV6-4 and TRBJ2-2; TRBD2 matches at 7 bases. The CDR3 is made up of 14 amino acids. V trimming: 2 bases; J trimming: 6 bases; junction bases outside the gene matches: 3. Germline assignment: CDR1 MRHNA and CDR2 SNTAGT. The CDR3 bases are TGTGCCAGCAGTGACACTAGCGTGGCCGGGGAGCTGTTTTTT. Amino acid sequence: CASSDTSVAGELFF.

This sequence joins TRBV6-5 and TRBJ1-5, with D possibly being TRBD1 (5 bases). The CDR3 is 13 amino acids. Germline-derived CDR1 and CDR2 are MNHEY and SVGAGI. Trimming stripped 6 bases from V and 11 bases from J, with 17 bases between. CDR3 loop: CASSLGTVGAQHF. CDR3 in DNA: TGTGCCAGCAGCCTCGGGACGGTCGGGGCCCAGCATTTT.

For this clone: Because the CDR3's place on the DNA is in doubt, the DNA is left out and the CDR3 is given as listed by TCRdb. The chain uses TRBV12-1 and TRBJ2-1; the DNA was not compared with TRBD1, the D call given in the table. TRBV12-1 represents a pseudogene. With termini counted, the CDR3 has 15 amino acids. Here the CDR3 reads CASSWGTGNDNEQFF.

V is TRBV6-5 and J is TRBJ1-1; D call uncertain. Deletions cut 6 bases from V and 6 bases from J, with 8 bases between. Germline CDR1 MNHEY, CDR2 SVGAGI. CDR3 length: 11 residues. CDR3 in amino acids: CASRASAEAFF. The CDR3 region has the DNA TGTGCCAGCAGGGCGTCGGCTGAAGCTTTCTTT.